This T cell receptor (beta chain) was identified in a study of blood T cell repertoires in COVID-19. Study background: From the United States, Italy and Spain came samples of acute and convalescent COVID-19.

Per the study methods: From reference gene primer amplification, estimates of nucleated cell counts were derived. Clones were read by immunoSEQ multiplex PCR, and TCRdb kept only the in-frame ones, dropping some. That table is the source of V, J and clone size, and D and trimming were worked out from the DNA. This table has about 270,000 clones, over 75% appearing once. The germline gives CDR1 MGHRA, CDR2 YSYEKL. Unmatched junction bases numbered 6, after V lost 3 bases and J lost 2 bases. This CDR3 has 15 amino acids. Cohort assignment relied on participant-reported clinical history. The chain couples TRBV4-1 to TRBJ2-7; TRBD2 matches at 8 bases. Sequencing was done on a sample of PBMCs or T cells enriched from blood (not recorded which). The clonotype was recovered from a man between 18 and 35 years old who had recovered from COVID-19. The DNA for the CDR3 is TGCGCCAGCAGCCATTCCGGGACTAGACCCTACGAGCAGTACTTC. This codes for CASSHSGTRPYEQYF.